The present TCR beta chain was sequenced within a study of shared clonotypes between healthy human individuals. Study background: The study used three CD4 naive, three CD4 memory, two CD8 naive and one CD8 memory plate per donor.

Naive CD8 isolation took CD45RO-negative cells positively selected for CCR7 and excluded terminally differentiated effector memory CD45RA+ cells. None of the donors, who were healthy HIV-negative adults, had recently had acute infections or vaccinations. Generated by immunoSEQ multiplex PCR, the TCRdb table keeps only in-frame clones and is missing some. This sample has about 600,000 clones; 95% to 96% occur once, and the top ten carry around 0.097%. General study results and limits: Naive subsets tended to show greater estimated richness than memory subsets.

The germline V gene encodes CDR1 SEHNR and CDR2 FQNEAQ (reference sequence). V trimming: 5 bases; J trimming: 4 bases; junction bases outside the gene matches: 13. There are 17 residues in the CDR3. Notes on this clone: The antigen remains unidentified.

V gene TRBV7-9 combines with J gene TRBJ1-1, with 10 bases aligning to TRBD1. The sequenced sample consisted of naive CD8+ T cells sorted from blood. The clonotype originates from a woman aged 25 to 39 in good health. In nucleotides, the CDR3 is TGTGCCAGCAGCCTTCCGGGACAGGGGAAAGGTGGCACTGAAGCTTTCTTT. Amino acids: CASSLPGQGKGGTEAFF.